This paragraph covers one T cell receptor beta chain sequence. Its antigen is undetermined. The study ran its PCR with 60 Vbeta and 13 Jbeta primers. The repertoire was sequenced with immunoSEQ multiplex PCR; TCRdb's copy has only in-frame clones and lacks some. This table holds 200,000 or so clones. This sample was included in a study of cytomegalovirus exposure and HLA in healthy donors. Whole-study findings and limits: Earlier results showed most TCR beta V segments being productive about 87% or about 30% of the time.

The TCR was taken from a boy aged 5-17 years in good health and CMV-seronegative. Sequencing was performed on PBMCs.

The CDR3 loop is CASSPGVFSGNTIYF. The DNA of the CDR3 is TGTGCCAGCAGCCCGGGGGTTTTCTCTGGAAACACCATATATTTT. The V call is TRBV9, the J call TRBJ1-3, with D tentatively TRBD1 (5 bases). CDR3 size: 15 residues. V gave up 4 bases and J gave up 0 bases, with 11 bases separating them. CDR1 SGDLS and CDR2 YYNGEE come from the germline V gene.